This T cell receptor beta chain was captured by sequencing in a study of shared clonotypes between healthy human individuals. Notes on this clone: Its antigen is not known.

Study-wide results and caveats: Donors were few, which limited the genetic and exposure-history diversity represented. Shared clonotypes across all four donors exceeded non-shared ones in generation probability. Naive subsets generally exceeded memory subsets in estimated richness.

The CDR3 runs 14 residues. V gave up 3 bases and J gave up 0 bases, with 11 bases separating them. The V gene's germline CDR1 is GTSNPN and CDR2 SVGIG (reference sequence). Some clones are missing from TCRdb's copy, which holds only in-frame ones; the method was immunoSEQ multiplex PCR. This sample has millions of clones, with about 92% found just once. This chain joins TRBV30 and TRBJ1-2; maybe TRBD1 (5 bases). Sequenced sample: naive CD4+ T cells sorted from blood. This sample's subset: CD45RA+ positively selected. The clonotype originates from a man younger than 30 in good health. CDR3 sequence: CAWRPGLPNYGYTF. CDR3 bases: TGTGCCTGGAGACCGGGACTACCTAACTATGGCTACACCTTC.